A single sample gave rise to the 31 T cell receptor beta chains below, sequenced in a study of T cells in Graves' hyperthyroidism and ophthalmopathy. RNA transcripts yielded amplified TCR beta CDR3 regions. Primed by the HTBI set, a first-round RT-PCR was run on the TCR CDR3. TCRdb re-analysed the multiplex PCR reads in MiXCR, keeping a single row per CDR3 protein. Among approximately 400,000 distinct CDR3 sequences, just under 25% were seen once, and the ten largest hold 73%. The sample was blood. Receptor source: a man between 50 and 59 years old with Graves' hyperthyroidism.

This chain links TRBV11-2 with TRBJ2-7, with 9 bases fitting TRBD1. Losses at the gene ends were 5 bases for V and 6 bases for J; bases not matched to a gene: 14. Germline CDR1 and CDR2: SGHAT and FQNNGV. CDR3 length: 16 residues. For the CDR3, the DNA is TGTGCCAGCAGCCCGAGCCGGGGGACAGGGTCGGCCGAGCAGTACTTC. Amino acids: CASSPSRGTGSAEQYF.

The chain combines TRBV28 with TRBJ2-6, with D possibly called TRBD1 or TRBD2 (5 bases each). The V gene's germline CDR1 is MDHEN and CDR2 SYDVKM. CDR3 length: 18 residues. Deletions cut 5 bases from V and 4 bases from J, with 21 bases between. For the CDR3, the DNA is TGTGCCAGCAGTCCCATGTACCGGGGCGTAAGAGGGGCCAACGTCCTGACTTTC. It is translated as CASSPMYRGVRGANVLTF. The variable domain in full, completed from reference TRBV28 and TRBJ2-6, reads DVKVTQSSRYLVKRTGEKVFLECVQDMDHENMFWYRQDPGLGLRLIYFSYDVKMKEKGDIPEGYSVSREKKERFSLILESASTNQTSMYLCASSPMYRGVRGANVLTFGAGSRLTVL.

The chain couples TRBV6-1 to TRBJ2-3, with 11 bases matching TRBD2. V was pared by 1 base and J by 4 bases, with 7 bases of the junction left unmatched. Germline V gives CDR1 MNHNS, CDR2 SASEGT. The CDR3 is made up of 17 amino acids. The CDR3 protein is CASSEEASGRIADTQYF. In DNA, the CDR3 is TGTGCCAGCAGTGAAGAAGCTAGCGGGAGGATCGCAGATACGCAGTATTTT.

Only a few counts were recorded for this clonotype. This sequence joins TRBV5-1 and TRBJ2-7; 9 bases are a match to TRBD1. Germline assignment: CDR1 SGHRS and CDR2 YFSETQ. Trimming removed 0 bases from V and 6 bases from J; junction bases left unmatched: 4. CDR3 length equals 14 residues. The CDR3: CASSLGDRGSEQYF. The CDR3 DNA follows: TGCGCCAGCAGCTTGGGCGACAGGGGGTCCGAGCAGTACTTC.

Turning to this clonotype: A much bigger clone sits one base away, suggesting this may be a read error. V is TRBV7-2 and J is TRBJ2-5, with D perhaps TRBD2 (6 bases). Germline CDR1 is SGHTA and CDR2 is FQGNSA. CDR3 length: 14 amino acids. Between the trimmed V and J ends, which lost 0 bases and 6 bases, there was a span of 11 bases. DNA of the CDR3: TGTGCCAGCAGCTTAGCGACCGGGGGAAAGACCCAGTACTTC. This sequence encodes CASSLATGGKTQYF.

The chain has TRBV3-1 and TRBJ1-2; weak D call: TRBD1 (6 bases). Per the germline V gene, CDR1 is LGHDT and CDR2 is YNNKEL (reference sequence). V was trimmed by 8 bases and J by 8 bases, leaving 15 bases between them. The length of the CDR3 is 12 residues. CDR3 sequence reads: CASRVGGGGYTF. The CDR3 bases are TGTGCCAGCCGAGTGGGGGGCGGCGGCTACACCTTC.

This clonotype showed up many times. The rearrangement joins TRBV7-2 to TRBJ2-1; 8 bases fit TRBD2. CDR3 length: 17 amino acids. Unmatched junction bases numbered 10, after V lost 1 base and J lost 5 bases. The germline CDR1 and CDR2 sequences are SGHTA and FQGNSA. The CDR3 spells CASSLVYSSGRNNEQFF. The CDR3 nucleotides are TGTGCCAGCAGCTTAGTATATTCCAGCGGGAGAAACAATGAGCAGTTCTTC.

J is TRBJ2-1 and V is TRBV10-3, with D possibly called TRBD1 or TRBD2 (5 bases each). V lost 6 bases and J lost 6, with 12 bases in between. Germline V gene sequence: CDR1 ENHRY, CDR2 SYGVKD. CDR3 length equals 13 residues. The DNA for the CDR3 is TGTGCCATCAGGACCCCGGGGCCCAATGAGCAGTTCTTC. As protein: CAIRTPGPNEQFF.

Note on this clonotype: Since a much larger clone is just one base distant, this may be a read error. The CDR3 here is CASSMMMTSNTEVFF. In DNA, the CDR3 is TGTGCCAGTAGTATGATGATGACCTCAAACACTGAAGTTTTCTTT. The V call is TRBV19, the J call TRBJ1-1; D gene unclear. In germline, CDR1 is LNHDA, CDR2 SQIVND (reference sequence). The CDR3 is 15 residues long.

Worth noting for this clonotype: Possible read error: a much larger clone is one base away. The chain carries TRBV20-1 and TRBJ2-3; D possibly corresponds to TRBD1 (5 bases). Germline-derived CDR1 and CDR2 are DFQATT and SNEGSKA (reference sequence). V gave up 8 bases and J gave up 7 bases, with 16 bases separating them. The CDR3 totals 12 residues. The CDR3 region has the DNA TGCAGTATCCCCAGGGAAGCACATACGCAGTATTTT. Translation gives CSIPREAHTQYF.

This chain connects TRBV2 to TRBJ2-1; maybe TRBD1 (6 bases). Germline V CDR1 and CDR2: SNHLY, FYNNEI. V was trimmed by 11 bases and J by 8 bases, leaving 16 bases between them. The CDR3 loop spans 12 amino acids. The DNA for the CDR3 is TGTGCCTCTCGCAGGGGTTCGGATGAGCAGTTCTTC. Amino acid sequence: CASRRGSDEQFF.

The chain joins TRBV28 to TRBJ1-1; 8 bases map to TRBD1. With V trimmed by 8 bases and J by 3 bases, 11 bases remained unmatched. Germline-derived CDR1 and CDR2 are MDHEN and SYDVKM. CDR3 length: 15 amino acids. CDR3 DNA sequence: TGTGCCAGCTTTACAGGGGGAGTGGATTACACTGAAGCTTTCTTT. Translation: CASFTGGVDYTEAFF.

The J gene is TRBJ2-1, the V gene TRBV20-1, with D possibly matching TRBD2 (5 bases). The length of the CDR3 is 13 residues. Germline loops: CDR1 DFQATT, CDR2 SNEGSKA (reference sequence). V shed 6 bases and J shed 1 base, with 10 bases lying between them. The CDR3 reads CSARGLSYNEQFF. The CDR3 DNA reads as TGCAGTGCCCGAGGGCTGTCCTACAATGAGCAGTTCTTC.

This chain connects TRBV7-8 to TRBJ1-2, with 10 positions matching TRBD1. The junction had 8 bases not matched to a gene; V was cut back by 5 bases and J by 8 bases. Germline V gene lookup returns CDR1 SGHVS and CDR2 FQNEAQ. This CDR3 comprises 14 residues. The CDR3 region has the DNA TGTGCCAGCAGCACACGACAGGGGGCGCGGGGCTACACCTTC. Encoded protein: CASSTRQGARGYTF. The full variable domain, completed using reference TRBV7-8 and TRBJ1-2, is GAGVSQSPRYKVAKRGQDVALRCDPISGHVSLFWYQQALGQGPEFLTYFQNEAQLDKSGLPSDRFFAERPEGSVSTLKIQRTQQEDSAVYLCASSTRQGARGYTFGSGTRLTVV.

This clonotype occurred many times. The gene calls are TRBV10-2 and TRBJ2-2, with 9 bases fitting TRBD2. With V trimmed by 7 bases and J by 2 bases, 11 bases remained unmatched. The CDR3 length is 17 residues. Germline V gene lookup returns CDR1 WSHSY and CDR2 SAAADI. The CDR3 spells CASTLLAGGPNTGELFF. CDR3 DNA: TGCGCCAGCACCCTGCTGGCGGGAGGGCCTAACACCGGGGAGCTGTTTTTT.

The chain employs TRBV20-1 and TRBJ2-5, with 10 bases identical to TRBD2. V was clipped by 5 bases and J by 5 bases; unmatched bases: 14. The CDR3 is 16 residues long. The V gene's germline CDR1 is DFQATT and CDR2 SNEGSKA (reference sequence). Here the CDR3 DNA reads TGCAGTGCTGATTCCTTAGCGGGAGGCGGAAAGGAGACCCAGTACTTC. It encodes CSADSLAGGGKETQYF.

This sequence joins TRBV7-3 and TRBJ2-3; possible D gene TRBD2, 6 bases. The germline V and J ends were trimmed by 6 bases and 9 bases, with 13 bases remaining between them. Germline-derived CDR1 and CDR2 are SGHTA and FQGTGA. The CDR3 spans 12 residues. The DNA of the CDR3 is TGTGCCAGCAGTCGCGGGACGTGGACGCAGTATTTT. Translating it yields CASSRGTWTQYF.

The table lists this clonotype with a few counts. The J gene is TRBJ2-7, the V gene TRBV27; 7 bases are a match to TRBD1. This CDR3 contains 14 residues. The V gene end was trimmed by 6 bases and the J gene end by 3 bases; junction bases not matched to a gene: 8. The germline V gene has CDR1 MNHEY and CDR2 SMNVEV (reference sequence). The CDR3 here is CASSLQGTDYEQYF. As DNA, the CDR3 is TGTGCCAGCAGCCTCCAGGGGACAGACTACGAGCAGTACTTC.

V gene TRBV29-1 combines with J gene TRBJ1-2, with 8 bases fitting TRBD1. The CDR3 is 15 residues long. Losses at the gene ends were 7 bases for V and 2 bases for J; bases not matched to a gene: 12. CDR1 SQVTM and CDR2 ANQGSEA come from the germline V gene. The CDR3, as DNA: TGCAGCGCTACCGACCCTCGGACAGGGAACTATGGCTACACCTTC. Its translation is CSATDPRTGNYGYTF. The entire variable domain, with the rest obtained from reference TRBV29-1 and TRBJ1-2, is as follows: SAVISQKPSRDICQRGTSLTIQCQVDSQVTMMFWYRQQPGQSLTLIATANQGSEATYESGFVIDKFPISRPNLTFSTLTVSNMSPEDSSIYLCSATDPRTGNYGYTFGSGTRLTVV.

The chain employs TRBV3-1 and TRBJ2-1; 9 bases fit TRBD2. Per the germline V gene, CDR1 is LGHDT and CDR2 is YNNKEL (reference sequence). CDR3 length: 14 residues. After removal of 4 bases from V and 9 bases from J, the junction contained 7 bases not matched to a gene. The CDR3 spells CASSPRTSAVEQFF. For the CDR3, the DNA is TGTGCCAGCAGCCCACGGACTAGCGCGGTTGAGCAGTTCTTC.

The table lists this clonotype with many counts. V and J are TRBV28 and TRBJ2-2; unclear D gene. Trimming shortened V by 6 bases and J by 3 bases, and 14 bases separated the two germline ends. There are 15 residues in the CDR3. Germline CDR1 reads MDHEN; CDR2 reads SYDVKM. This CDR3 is CASRVPVGDTGELFF. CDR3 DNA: TGTGCCAGCAGGGTACCTGTGGGTGACACCGGGGAGCTGTTTTTT.

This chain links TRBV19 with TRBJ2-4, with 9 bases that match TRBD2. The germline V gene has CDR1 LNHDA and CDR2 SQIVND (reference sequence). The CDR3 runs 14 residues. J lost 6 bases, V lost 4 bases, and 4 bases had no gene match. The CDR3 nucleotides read TGTGCCAGTAGTACTAGCGGGACGGGAAACATTCAGTACTTC. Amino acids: CASSTSGTGNIQYF.

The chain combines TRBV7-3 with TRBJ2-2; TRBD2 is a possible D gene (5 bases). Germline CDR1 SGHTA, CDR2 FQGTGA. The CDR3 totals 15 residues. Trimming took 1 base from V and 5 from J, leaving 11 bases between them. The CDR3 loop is CASSLNFGGTGELFF. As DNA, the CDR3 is TGTGCCAGCAGCTTAAATTTCGGCGGGACCGGGGAGCTGTTTTTT.

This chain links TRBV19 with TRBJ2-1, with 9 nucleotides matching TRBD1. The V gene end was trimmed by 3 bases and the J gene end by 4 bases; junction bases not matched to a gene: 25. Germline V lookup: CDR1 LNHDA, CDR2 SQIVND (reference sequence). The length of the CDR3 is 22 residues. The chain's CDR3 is CASSIPTADRGSLEGFYNEQFF. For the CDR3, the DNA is TGTGCCAGTAGTATCCCTACCGCGGACAGGGGTAGCCTAGAAGGGTTTTACAATGAGCAGTTCTTC.

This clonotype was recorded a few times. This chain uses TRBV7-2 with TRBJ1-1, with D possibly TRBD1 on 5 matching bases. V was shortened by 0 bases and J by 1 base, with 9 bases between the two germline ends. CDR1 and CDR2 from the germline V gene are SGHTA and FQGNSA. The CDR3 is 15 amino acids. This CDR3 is CASSLAGGRNTEAFF. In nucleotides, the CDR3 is TGTGCCAGCAGCTTAGCTGGGGGAAGGAACACTGAAGCTTTCTTT.

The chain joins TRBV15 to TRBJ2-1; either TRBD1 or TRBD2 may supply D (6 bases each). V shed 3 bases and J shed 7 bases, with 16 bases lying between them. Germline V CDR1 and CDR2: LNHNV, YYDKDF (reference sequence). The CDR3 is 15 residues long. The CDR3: CATSSSRGRMNEQFF. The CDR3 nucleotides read TGTGCCACCAGCAGCAGCCGGGGGCGAATGAATGAGCAGTTCTTC. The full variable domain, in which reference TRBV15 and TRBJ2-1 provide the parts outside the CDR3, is DAMVIQNPRYQVTQFGKPVTLSCSQTLNHNVMYWYQQKSSQAPKLLFHYYDKDFNNEADTPDNFQSRRPNTSFCFLDIRSPGLGDTAMYLCATSSSRGRMNEQFFGPGTRLTVL.

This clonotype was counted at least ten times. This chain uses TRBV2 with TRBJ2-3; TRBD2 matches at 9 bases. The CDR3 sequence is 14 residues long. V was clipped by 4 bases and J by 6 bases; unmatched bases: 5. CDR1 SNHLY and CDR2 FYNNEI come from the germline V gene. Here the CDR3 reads CASSVAGEADTQYF. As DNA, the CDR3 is TGTGCCAGCAGTGTAGCGGGAGAGGCGGATACGCAGTATTTT.

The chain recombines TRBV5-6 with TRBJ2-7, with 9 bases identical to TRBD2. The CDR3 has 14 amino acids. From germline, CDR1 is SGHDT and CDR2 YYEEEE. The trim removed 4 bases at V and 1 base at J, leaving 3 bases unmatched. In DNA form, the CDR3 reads TGTGCCAGCAGCGATAGCGGGAGATCCTACGAGCAGTACTTC. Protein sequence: CASSDSGRSYEQYF.

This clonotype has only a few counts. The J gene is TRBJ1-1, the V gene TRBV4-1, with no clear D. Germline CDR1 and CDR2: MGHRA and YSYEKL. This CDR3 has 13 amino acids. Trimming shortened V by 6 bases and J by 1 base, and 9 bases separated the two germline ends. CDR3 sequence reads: CASSVKANTEAFF. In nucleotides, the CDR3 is TGCGCCAGCAGTGTAAAGGCGAACACTGAAGCTTTCTTT.

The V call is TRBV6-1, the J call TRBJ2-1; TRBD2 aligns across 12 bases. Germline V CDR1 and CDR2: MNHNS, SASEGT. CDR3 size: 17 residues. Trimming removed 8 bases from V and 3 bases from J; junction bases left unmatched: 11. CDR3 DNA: TGTGCCAGCTCCCGGACTAGCGGGACACGAAACTACAATGAGCAGTTCTTC. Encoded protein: CASSRTSGTRNYNEQFF.

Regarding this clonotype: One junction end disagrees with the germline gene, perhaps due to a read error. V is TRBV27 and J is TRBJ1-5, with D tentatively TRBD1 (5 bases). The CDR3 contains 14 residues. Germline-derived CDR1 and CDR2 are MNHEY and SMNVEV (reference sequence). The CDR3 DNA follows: TGTGCCACCAGTGTCAGGGATAGCAATCAGCCCCAGCATTTT. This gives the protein CATSVRDSNQPQHF.